Listed here are 13 T cell receptor beta chains from one sample, sequenced in a study of blood T cell repertoires in COVID-19. The table came from immunoSEQ multiplex PCR; TCRdb's copy has only in-frame clones and leaves some out. The sample shows about 42,000 clones, approximately 92% of them seen only once. Material: peripheral blood. The source of these receptors is a man aged 30-40 years with active or convalescent COVID-19.

This chain uses TRBV11-2 with TRBJ2-3; TRBD2 agrees at 7 bases. Unmatched junction bases numbered 4, after V lost 0 bases and J lost 1 base. The CDR3 is made up of 16 amino acids. In germline, CDR1 is SGHAT, CDR2 FQNNGV. The CDR3: CASSLDMAGGTDTQYF. The CDR3 DNA follows: TGTGCCAGCAGCTTAGATATGGCGGGAGGCACAGATACGCAGTATTTT.

This clone was picked up one time. This chain links TRBV11-3 with TRBJ2-1; maybe TRBD2 (5 bases). Trimming left V 4 bases short and J 0 bases short, with 7 bases between. Germline V gene sequence: CDR1 SGHNT, CDR2 YENEEA. The CDR3 is made up of 14 amino acids. This chain's CDR3 is CASSSDFSYNEQFF. The CDR3 DNA follows: TGTGCCAGCAGCTCGGACTTCTCCTACAATGAGCAGTTCTTC.

The genes are TRBV14 and TRBJ1-1; 8 nucleotides line up with TRBD1. The ends lost 4 bases at V and 2 bases at J; junction bases unmatched: 9. The CDR3 covers 16 residues. CDR1 SGHDN and CDR2 FVKESK come from the germline V gene. DNA for the CDR3: TGTGCCAGCAGCCGGAGACAGGGGTTAAGTAACACTGAAGCTTTCTTT. Translating it yields CASSRRQGLSNTEAFF.

This sequence joins TRBV12-5 and TRBJ1-1; 12 bases map to TRBD1. CDR1 and CDR2 from the germline V gene are LGHNT and FRNRAP. J was trimmed by 4 bases and V by 2 bases; bases with no gene match: 5. The CDR3 consists of 16 residues. CDR3 protein: CASGLLGTGGGTEAFF. As DNA, the CDR3 is TGTGCTAGTGGTTTGCTAGGGACAGGGGGCGGCACTGAAGCTTTCTTT.

The chain recombines TRBV19 with TRBJ2-3; 11 bases map to TRBD2. V dropped 7 bases and J dropped 3; count of bases not matched to a gene: 6. CDR1 and CDR2 from the germline V gene are LNHDA and SQIVND (reference sequence). The CDR3 runs 15 residues. The CDR3 sequence is CASKGASGRTDTQYF. CDR3 nucleotides: TGTGCCAGTAAGGGGGCTAGCGGGAGGACAGATACGCAGTATTTT.

J is TRBJ1-1 and V is TRBV11-3; 7 bases are shared with TRBD1. V gave up 10 bases and J gave up 0 bases; unmatched junction bases: 2. CDR1 is SGHNT and CDR2 is YENEEA in the germline V gene. The CDR3 covers 12 residues. The CDR3 protein is CAIQGMNTEAFF. CDR3 nucleotides: TGTGCCATACAGGGGATGAACACTGAAGCTTTCTTT.

V is TRBV6-5 and J is TRBJ1-1; D ambiguous. The CDR3 has 13 amino acids. The V gene's germline CDR1 is MNHEY and CDR2 SVGAGI. Trimming removed 2 bases at V and 4 bases at J, with 8 bases between. In DNA form, the CDR3 reads TGTGCCAGCAGTTACGCGAGAGGCACTGAAGCTTTCTTT. Its protein product is CASSYARGTEAFF.

This clone appeared a single time. V and J are TRBV19 and TRBJ1-1; 7 bases are shared with TRBD1. The CDR3 length is 11 residues. The V gene end was trimmed by 9 bases and the J gene end by 7 bases; junction bases not matched to a gene: 5. In germline, CDR1 is LNHDA, CDR2 SQIVND (reference sequence). The CDR3 DNA reads TGTGCCAGCTCCGCAGGGGGTGAAGCTTTCTTT. Translated, it gives CASSAGGEAFF. The full variable domain, in which reference TRBV19 and TRBJ1-1 provide the parts outside the CDR3, is DGGITQSPKYLFRKEGQNVTLSCEQNLNHDAMYWYRQDPGQGLRLIYYSQIVNDFQKGDIAEGYSVSREKKESFPLTVTSAQKNPTAFYLCASSAGGEAFFGQGTRLTVV.

The CDR3 sequence: CASTLTGSIEAFF. In nucleotides, the CDR3 is TGTGCCAGCACCTTGACAGGGTCCATAGAAGCTTTCTTT. This chain uses TRBV2 with TRBJ1-1, with 7 positions matching TRBD1. This CDR3 contains 13 residues. The V segment lost 7 bases and the J segment 8 bases; nucleotides outside the gene matches: 10. Per germline, CDR1 SNHLY and CDR2 FYNNEI.

The rearrangement joins TRBV4-1 to TRBJ2-7; D gene ambiguous. V was pared by 2 bases and J by 1 base, with 12 bases between. CDR1 and CDR2 (germline): MGHRA, YSYEKL. This CDR3 contains 15 residues. CDR3 in DNA: TGCGCCAGCAGCCAATATGCTGGCACATCCTACGAGCAGTACTTC. It yields the protein CASSQYAGTSYEQYF.

V and J are TRBV6-6 and TRBJ2-7; TRBD1 aligns across 10 bases. V lost 6 bases to trimming and J lost 5 bases; unmatched junction nucleotides: 10. Germline CDR1 and CDR2: MNHNY and SVGAGI (reference sequence). This CDR3 region has 15 residues. CDR3 in DNA: TGTGCCAGCAGGGGGTGGGACAGGGGAGTAGACGAGCAGTACTTC. It translates to CASRGWDRGVDEQYF.

This chain joins TRBV5-1 and TRBJ2-3; 8 bases are a match to TRBD2. Germline V gives CDR1 SGHRS, CDR2 YFSETQ. The ends lost 2 bases at V and 6 bases at J; junction bases unmatched: 5. CDR3 size: 14 residues. The DNA of the CDR3 is TGCGCCAGCAGCTTAGCGGGAGAGGCCGATACGCAGTATTTT. Its protein is CASSLAGEADTQYF.

CDR3 sequence: CASSTGTGGFEAFF. CDR3 DNA: TGTGCCAGTAGCACAGGGACAGGGGGCTTTGAAGCTTTCTTT. The V gene is TRBV19, the J gene TRBJ1-1; TRBD1 agrees at 12 bases. V trimming: 6 bases; J trimming: 7 bases; junction bases outside the gene matches: 6. The CDR3 loop spans 14 amino acids. The germline CDR1 and CDR2 sequences are LNHDA and SQIVND (reference sequence).